Sequencing of this T cell receptor beta chain was carried out in a study of blood T cell dynamics during melanoma immunotherapy (dated by TCRdb to about 2020). A note on the overall study: The patients had metastatic melanoma and were given first-line pembrolizumab or nivolumab plus ipilimumab as standard of care in the United Kingdom. Peripheral T cell receptor repertoires of metastatic melanoma patients were profiled before and after one cycle of checkpoint inhibitor therapy to find early correlates of response. The training cohort was made up of consecutive patients, while a further independent group of patients from the same centre was pooled to form an external validation set.

For every bulk PBMC sample, a fixed 350 ng of DNA was loaded. TCR beta CDR3 sequences were amplified from genomic DNA with the immunoSEQ TCRb Assay kit following manufacturer instructions. The KAPA Library Quantification Kit for Illumina platforms was used to quantify the pooled libraries by qPCR. Pooled libraries were clustered at about 0.55-1.1 pM and sequenced on an Illumina NextSeq 500. The paper's processing steps were these. The TCR data were analyzed using immunoSEQ ANALYZER and the R LymphoSeq package. A rearrangement efficiency score was calculated as productive divided by the sum of productive and non-productive CDR3 sequences. Clonality was assessed using the Gini coefficient and diversity using the Renyi index at alpha=1, with pairwise comparisons between timepoints within each patient. Clonal relatedness, based on an edit distance of 3, and repertoire similarity, based on the Bhattacharyya coefficient, were both computed in LymphoSeq. To classify response, a linear discriminant analysis based on week-3 changes in clonality and diversity was built with the R MASS and caret packages. In its TCRdb copy, this immuneACCESS table keeps in-frame sequences only and misses some clones. Where compared with another copy, unresolved V genes explain less than half of these, and the others have no known cause. V, J and clone size derive from that table, while D and trimming were established from the DNA sequence. This sample has 7,000 or so clones in its table, and 80% of those were observed once. In total, the top ten clones hold 28% of the sample.

Concerning this clone: No cognate antigen has been identified for it. Base qualities are not provided; no much larger clone lies one nucleotide away.

As encoded in the germline V gene, CDR1 is MGHRA while CDR2 is YSYEKL. Including cysteine and phenylalanine, the CDR3 has 13 amino acids. The only DNA kept is the CDR3, 39 bases in frame from the first base. Relative to germline, V is 2 bases shorter and J is 8 bases shorter, with 12 bases between their ends. The full study reports these points: A bifurcated reorganization of the PBMC repertoire at W3, with increased clonality or increased diversity, was observed in patients who later achieved disease control, unlike in progressors. The relatively small sample size was acknowledged as potentially limiting generalization of the results. Whether the T cell clones driving repertoire changes were melanoma-specific or reflected general immune activation could not be determined in the study.

The time point label, read with the paper, signifies: pre-treatment baseline. Blood was sampled before treatment (T0) and at week 3 (W3), after the first cycle of checkpoint blockade. Except for a couple of patients with rapid clinical progression, response was assessed 12 weeks after the first infusion by RECIST 1.1; disease control meant complete response, partial response or stable disease. Patients with prior systemic cancer treatment, concomitant immunosuppressant therapy or synchronous other active malignancies were excluded. TCR beta was sequenced in both bulk PBMC and plasma cell-free DNA in order to track circulating cells as well as T cell turnover. Lymphoprep and SepMate tubes were used to isolate PBMC from blood, and red cell lysis was then performed. QIAamp DNA Blood Mini kits were used to extract DNA from both PBMC and sorted T cell subsets.

This clonotype originated in a human donor with melanoma. The chain is assembled from TRBV4-1 and TRBJ1-2; the D gene is unclear. The sequencing here drew on blood, taken from a patient treated with checkpoint blockade. The nucleotides are TGCGCCAGCAGCCAACGAACCCGAGACGGCTACACCTTC. The resulting protein is CASSQRTRDGYTF.